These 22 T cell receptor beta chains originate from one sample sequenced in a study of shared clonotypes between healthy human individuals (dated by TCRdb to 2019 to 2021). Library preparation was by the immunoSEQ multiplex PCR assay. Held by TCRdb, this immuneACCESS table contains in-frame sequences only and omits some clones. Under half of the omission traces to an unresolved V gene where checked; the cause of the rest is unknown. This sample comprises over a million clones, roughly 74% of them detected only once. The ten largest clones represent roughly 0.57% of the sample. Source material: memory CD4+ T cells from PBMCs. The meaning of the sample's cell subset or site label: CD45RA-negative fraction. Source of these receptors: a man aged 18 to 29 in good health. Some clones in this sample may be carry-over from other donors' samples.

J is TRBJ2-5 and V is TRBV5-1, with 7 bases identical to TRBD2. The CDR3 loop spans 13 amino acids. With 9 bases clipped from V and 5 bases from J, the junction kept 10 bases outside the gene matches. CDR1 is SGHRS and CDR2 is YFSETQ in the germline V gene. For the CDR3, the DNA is TGCGCCACCGCCGTAAGCGGGACGGAGACCCAGTACTTC. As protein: CATAVSGTETQYF.

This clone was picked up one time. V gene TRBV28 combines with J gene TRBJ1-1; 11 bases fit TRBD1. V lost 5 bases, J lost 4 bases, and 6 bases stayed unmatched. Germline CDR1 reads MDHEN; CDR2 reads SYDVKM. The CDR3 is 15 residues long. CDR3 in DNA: TGTGCCAGCAGTCTCCCGGGGACAGGGGGCACTGAAGCTTTCTTT. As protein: CASSLPGTGGTEAFF.

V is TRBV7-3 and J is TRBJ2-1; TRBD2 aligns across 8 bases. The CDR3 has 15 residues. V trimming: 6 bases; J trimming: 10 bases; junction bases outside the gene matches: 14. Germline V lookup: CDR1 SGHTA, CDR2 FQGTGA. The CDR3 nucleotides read TGTGCCAGCAGGCTCCCTGGGAGCGGGAGAGACGAGCAGTTCTTC. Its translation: CASRLPGSGRDEQFF.

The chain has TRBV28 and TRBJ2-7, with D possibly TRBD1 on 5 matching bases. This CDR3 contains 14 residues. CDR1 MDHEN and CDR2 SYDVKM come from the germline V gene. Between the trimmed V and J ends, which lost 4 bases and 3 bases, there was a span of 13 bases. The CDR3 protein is CASSSNLDSYEQYF. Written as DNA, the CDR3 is TGTGCCAGCAGTTCTAACCTAGACAGCTACGAGCAGTACTTC.

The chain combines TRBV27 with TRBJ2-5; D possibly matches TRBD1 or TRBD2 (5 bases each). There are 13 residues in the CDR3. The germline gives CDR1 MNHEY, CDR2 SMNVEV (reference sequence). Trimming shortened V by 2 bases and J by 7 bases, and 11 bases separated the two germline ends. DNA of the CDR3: TGTGCCAGCAGTTTAGGGGGTAAAGGGACCCAGTACTTC. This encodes CASSLGGKGTQYF.

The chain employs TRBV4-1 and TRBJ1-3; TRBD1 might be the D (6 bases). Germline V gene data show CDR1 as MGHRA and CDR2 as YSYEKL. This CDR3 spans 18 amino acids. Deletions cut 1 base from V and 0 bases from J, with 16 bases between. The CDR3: CASSQVLLTGLSGNTIYF. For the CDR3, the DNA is TGCGCCAGCAGCCAAGTACTTCTTACAGGGCTCTCTGGAAACACCATATATTTT.

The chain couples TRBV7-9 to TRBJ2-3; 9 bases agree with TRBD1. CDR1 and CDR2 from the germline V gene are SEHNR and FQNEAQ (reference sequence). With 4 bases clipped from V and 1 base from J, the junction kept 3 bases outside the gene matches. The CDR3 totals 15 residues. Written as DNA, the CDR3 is TGTGCCAGCAGCTGGGGGGACAGGGGCACAGATACGCAGTATTTT. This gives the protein CASSWGDRGTDTQYF.

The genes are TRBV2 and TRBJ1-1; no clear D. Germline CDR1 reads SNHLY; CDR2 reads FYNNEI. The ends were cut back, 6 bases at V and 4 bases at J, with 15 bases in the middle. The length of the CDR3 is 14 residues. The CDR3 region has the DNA TGTGCCAGCAGGCCGGGCCTCCTAGGCACTGAAGCTTTCTTT. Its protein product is CASRPGLLGTEAFF.

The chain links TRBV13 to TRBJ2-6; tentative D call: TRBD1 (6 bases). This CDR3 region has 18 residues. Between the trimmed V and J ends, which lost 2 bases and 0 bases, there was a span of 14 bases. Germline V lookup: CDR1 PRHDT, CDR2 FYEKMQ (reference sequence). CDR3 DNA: TGTGCCAGCAGCTTATCCCCAGGGGCCAGCTCTGGGGCCAACGTCCTGACTTTC. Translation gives CASSLSPGASSGANVLTF.

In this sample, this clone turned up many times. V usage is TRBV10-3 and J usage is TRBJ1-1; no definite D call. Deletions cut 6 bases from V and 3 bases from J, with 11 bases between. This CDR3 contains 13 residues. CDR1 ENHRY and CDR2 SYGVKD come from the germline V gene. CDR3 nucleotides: TGTGCCATCAGGTCGGGAGTTTACACTGAAGCTTTCTTT. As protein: CAIRSGVYTEAFF.

CDR3 DNA: TGTGCCAGCTCACCCTCTCGGCTAGCGGGAGGGTCAGATACGCAGTATTTT. It specifies CASSPSRLAGGSDTQYF. V is TRBV18 and J is TRBJ2-3; 12 positions match TRBD2. The germline V gene encodes CDR1 KGHSH and CDR2 LQKENI. CDR3 length equals 17 residues. V shed 3 bases and J 4 bases; nucleotides not matched to a gene: 8.

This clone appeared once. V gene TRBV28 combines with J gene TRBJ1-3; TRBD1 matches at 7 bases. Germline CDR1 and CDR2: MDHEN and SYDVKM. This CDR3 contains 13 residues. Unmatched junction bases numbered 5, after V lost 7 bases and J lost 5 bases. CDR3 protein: CASIDRERNTIYF. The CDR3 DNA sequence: TGTGCCAGCATAGACAGGGAGAGAAACACCATATATTTT.

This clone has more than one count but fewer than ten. For the CDR3, the DNA is TGTGCCAGCAGCCTGAGGGACTTAGATACGCAGTATTTT. Translation gives CASSLRDLDTQYF. The V and J genes are TRBV7-2 and TRBJ2-3; tentatively, D is TRBD2 (6 bases). The CDR3 sequence is 13 residues long. The V gene lost 5 bases and the J gene lost 5 bases, with 11 bases spanning the gap. Germline V gene data show CDR1 as SGHTA and CDR2 as FQGNSA.

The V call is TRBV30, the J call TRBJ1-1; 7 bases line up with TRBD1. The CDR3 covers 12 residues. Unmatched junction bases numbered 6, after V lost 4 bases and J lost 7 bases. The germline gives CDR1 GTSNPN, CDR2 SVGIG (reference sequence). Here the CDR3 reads CAWKDRDLEAFF. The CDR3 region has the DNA TGTGCCTGGAAAGACAGGGACCTTGAAGCTTTCTTT.

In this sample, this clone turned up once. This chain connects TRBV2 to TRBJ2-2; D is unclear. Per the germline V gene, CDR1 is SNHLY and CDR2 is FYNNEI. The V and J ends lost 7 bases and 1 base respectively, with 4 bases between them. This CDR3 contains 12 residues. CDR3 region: CASTLNTGELFF. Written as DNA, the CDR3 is TGTGCCAGCACTTTGAACACCGGGGAGCTGTTTTTT.

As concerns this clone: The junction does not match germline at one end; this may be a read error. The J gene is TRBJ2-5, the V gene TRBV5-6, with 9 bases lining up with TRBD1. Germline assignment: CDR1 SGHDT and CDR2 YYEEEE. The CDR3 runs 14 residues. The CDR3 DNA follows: TGTGCCAGCAGTTTGGGACAGGGTAGGGAGACCCAGTACTTC. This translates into CASSLGQGRETQYF.

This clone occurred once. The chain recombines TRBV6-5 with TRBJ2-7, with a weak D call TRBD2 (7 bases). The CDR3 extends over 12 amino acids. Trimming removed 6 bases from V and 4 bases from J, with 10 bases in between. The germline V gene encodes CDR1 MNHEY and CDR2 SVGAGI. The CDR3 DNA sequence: TGTGCCAGCAGAGGGGGGGGATACGAGCAGTACTTC. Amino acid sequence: CASRGGGYEQYF.

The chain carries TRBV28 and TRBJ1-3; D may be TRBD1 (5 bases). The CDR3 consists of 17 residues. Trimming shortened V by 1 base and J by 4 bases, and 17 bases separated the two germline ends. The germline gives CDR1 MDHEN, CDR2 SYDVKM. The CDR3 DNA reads TGTGCCAGCAGTTTATTGTCAGGGAGTGGTGCCGGAAACACCATATATTTT. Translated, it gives CASSLLSGSGAGNTIYF.

In DNA, the CDR3 is TGCGCCAGCAGCTTGGGACTAGCGGAAATCTCCTACGAGCAGTACTTC. This codes for CASSLGLAEISYEQYF. V usage is TRBV5-1 and J usage is TRBJ2-7, with 9 bases matching TRBD2. The germline V gene has CDR1 SGHRS and CDR2 YFSETQ. The V segment lost 0 bases and the J segment 0 bases; nucleotides outside the gene matches: 4. This CDR3 region has 16 residues.

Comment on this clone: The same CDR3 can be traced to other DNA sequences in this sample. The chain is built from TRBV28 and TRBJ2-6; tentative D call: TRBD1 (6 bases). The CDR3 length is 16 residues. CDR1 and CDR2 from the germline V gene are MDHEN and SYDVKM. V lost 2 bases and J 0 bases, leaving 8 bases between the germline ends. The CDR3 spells CASSLGGPSGANVLTF. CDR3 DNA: TGTGCCAGCAGTTTAGGGGGCCCCTCTGGGGCCAACGTCCTGACTTTC. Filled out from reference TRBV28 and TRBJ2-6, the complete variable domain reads DVKVTQSSRYLVKRTGEKVFLECVQDMDHENMFWYRQDPGLGLRLIYFSYDVKMKEKGDIPEGYSVSREKKERFSLILESASTNQTSMYLCASSLGGPSGANVLTFGAGSRLTVL.

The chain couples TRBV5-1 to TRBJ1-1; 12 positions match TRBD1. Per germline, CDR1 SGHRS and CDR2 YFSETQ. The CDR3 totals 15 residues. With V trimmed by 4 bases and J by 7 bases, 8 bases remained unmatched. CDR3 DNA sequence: TGCGCCAGCAGCGCGGGACAGGGGGCGTCTCTTGAAGCTTTCTTT. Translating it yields CASSAGQGASLEAFF.

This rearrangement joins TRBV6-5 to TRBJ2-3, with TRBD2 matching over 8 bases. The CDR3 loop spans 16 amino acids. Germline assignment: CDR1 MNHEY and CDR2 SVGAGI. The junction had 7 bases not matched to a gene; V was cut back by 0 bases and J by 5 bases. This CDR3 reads CASSYSSLLAGDTQYF. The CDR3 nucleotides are TGTGCCAGCAGTTACTCGAGTCTCCTAGCGGGAGATACGCAGTATTTT.